The 12 T cell receptor beta chains below all came from one sample that was sequenced in a study of CD8 T cells in Susac syndrome. Reverse transcription of roughly 0.5 to 1 ug RNA was carried out with random hexamers. TCRdb reprocessed the immunoSEQ multiplex PCR reads via MiXCR and lists one record per CDR3 protein. The table shows more than 250,000 distinct CDR3 sequences, with around 90% occurring only once. Specimen: CD4+ T cells from PBMCs. Receptor source: a human donor with multiple sclerosis.

This clonotype was picked up one time. V and J are TRBV29-1 and TRBJ2-3, with TRBD1 matching 7 bases. This CDR3 spans 14 amino acids. The V gene end was trimmed by 1 base and the J gene end by 3 bases; junction bases not matched to a gene: 4. Germline V gene lookup returns CDR1 SQVTM and CDR2 ANQGSEA. DNA of the CDR3: TGCAGCGTTGAAGGCATGACAGGGACAGATACGCAGTATTTT. Protein product: CSVEGMTGTDTQYF.

The chain uses TRBV20-1 and TRBJ2-2, with 9 bases fitting TRBD2. The junction had 14 bases not matched to a gene; V was cut back by 0 bases and J by 6 bases. The CDR3 has 18 amino acids. CDR1 is DFQATT and CDR2 is SNEGSKA in the germline V gene (reference sequence). CDR3 amino acids: CSARDSLFAGGKSGELFF. In DNA, the CDR3 is TGCAGTGCTAGAGATTCTCTATTTGCGGGGGGGAAGTCCGGGGAGCTGTTTTTT.

CDR3: CSAEGSGTYSNQPQHF. CDR3 coding DNA: TGCAGTGCTGAAGGATCAGGGACATATAGCAATCAGCCCCAGCATTTT. The genes are TRBV20-1 and TRBJ1-5, with TRBD1 as a possible D gene (6 bases). The V end was cut by 5 bases, the J end by 0 bases, with 17 bases between. The CDR3 is made up of 16 amino acids. Per germline, CDR1 DFQATT and CDR2 SNEGSKA (reference sequence).

The V and J genes are TRBV18 and TRBJ2-5; possibly TRBD1 or TRBD2 for D (5 bases each). CDR3 size: 15 residues. The ends were cut back, 6 bases at V and 2 bases at J, with 16 bases in the middle. Germline loops: CDR1 KGHSH, CDR2 LQKENI. The CDR3 here is CASSPRGGPQETQYF. The CDR3 DNA reads TGTGCCAGCTCCCCGAGGGGCGGGCCACAAGAGACCCAGTACTTC.

The V gene is TRBV20-1, the J gene TRBJ2-1; 9 bases are a match to TRBD1. Unmatched junction bases numbered 18, after V lost 5 bases and J lost 1 base. The CDR3 sequence is 19 residues long. Germline CDR1 is DFQATT and CDR2 is SNEGSKA (reference sequence). CDR3 coding DNA: TGCAGTGCTTGGCCGGGACAGGGAGCACGATTAGGTTCCTACAATGAGCAGTTCTTC. Translating it yields CSAWPGQGARLGSYNEQFF.

This clonotype was seen just once. This chain links TRBV10-3 with TRBJ2-3; TRBD1 might be the D (5 bases). With 0 bases removed from V and 0 bases from J, the gap between germline ends came to 7 bases. The CDR3 is 15 amino acids. Germline values: CDR1 ENHRY, CDR2 SYGVKD. The CDR3 nucleotides are TGTGCCATCAGTGAGTCGGGGCTTAGCACAGATACGCAGTATTTT. Translating gives CAISESGLSTDTQYF.

The gene calls are TRBV5-1 and TRBJ2-3; D is possibly TRBD1 or TRBD2 (5 bases each). V lost 4 bases and J 0 bases, leaving 21 bases between the germline ends. Germline CDR1 SGHRS, CDR2 YFSETQ. The CDR3 consists of 18 residues. In DNA, the CDR3 is TGCGCCAGCAGCCCGGGGCAGGCCGGCTCATTTAGCACAGATACGCAGTATTTT. Its translation is CASSPGQAGSFSTDTQYF.

This clonotype was detected once. The chain couples TRBV3-1 to TRBJ2-1; TRBD2 is a possible D gene (5 bases). The V and J ends lost 4 bases and 6 bases respectively, with 25 bases between them. The CDR3 has 18 residues. CDR1 is LGHDT and CDR2 is YNNKEL in the germline V gene (reference sequence). CDR3: CASSRSRVDPTWVNEQFF. CDR3 nucleotide sequence: TGTGCCAGCAGCCGGTCGCGGGTGGACCCTACCTGGGTCAATGAGCAGTTCTTC.

This clonotype came up once. The gene calls are TRBV5-1 and TRBJ1-2; 8 nucleotides agree with TRBD1. The CDR3 consists of 16 residues. V dropped 4 bases and J dropped 4; count of bases not matched to a gene: 12. Germline CDR1 is SGHRS and CDR2 is YFSETQ. The CDR3 bases are TGCGCCAGCAGCCTAGACCCTGGACAGGGCAGCTATGGCTACACCTTC. Protein: CASSLDPGQGSYGYTF.

The chain joins TRBV7-2 to TRBJ2-1; D is unclear. V lost 1 base and J 4 bases, leaving 8 bases between the germline ends. CDR3 length equals 14 residues. CDR1 SGHTA and CDR2 FQGNSA come from the germline V gene. Here the CDR3 reads CASSLGSGYNEQFF. For the CDR3, the DNA is TGTGCCAGCAGCTTAGGATCTGGGTACAATGAGCAGTTCTTC.

This clonotype was detected only a few times. The V gene is TRBV14, the J gene TRBJ2-7; D is perhaps TRBD1 or TRBD2 (5 bases each). The CDR3 contains 15 residues. Germline V CDR1 and CDR2: SGHDN, FVKESK. The V gene lost 2 bases and the J gene lost 2 bases, with 13 bases spanning the gap. Here the CDR3 reads CASSQWGWQPYEQYF. CDR3 nucleotides: TGTGCCAGCAGCCAATGGGGGTGGCAACCCTACGAGCAGTACTTC.

The chain couples TRBV18 to TRBJ2-1, with TRBD1 matching 11 bases. CDR3 length equals 17 residues. Germline V gene data show CDR1 as KGHSH and CDR2 as LQKENI. V trimming: 3 bases; J trimming: 6 bases; junction bases outside the gene matches: 10. The CDR3 protein is CASSPRRGQGAGNEQFF. The CDR3, as DNA: TGTGCCAGCTCACCTAGACGAGGACAGGGGGCAGGCAATGAGCAGTTCTTC. The variable domain in full, with the rest retrieved from reference TRBV18 and TRBJ2-1, is NAGVMQNPRHLVRRRGQEARLRCSPMKGHSHVYWYRQLPEEGLKFMVYLQKENIIDESGMPKERFSAEFPKEGPSILRIQQVVRGDSAAYFCASSPRRGQGAGNEQFFGPGTRLTVL.